One sample yielded the 19 T cell receptor beta chains listed below, sequenced in a study of vaccination effects on CD4 cells after COVID-19. Expansion with viral peptide pools was applied to antigen-specific CD4+ T cells by the ViraFEST assay prior to sequencing. Culturing for more than 9 days preceded CD4+ T cell isolation. Each vaccine recipient was nucleocapsid antibody negative and had no prior SARS-CoV-2 infection. For these TCRs, the target antigens are not known. The table came from immunoSEQ multiplex PCR; TCRdb's copy has only in-frame clones and leaves some out. This table has about 55,000 clones, 55% to 75% appearing once. The source was CD4+ T cells from PBMCs cultured with SARS-CoV-2 spike peptides, collected before COVID-19 vaccination. These receptors all come from a human donor who received a COVID-19 vaccine.

Only a few counts were recorded for this clone. V gene TRBV5-1 combines with J gene TRBJ2-5; D possibly corresponds to TRBD2 (7 bases). CDR3 size: 15 residues. CDR1 and CDR2 from the germline V gene are SGHRS and YFSETQ. Between the trimmed V and J ends, which lost 4 bases and 1 base, there was a span of 14 bases. CDR3 nucleotides: TGCGCCAGCAGCCCCGCGAGGGGGGGCCAAGAGACCCAGTACTTC. Its protein is CASSPARGGQETQYF.

This chain links TRBV5-4 with TRBJ2-1, with TRBD1 identical over 9 bases. The trim removed 4 bases at V and 9 bases at J, leaving 8 bases unmatched. The CDR3 is 14 amino acids. Germline V gene lookup returns CDR1 SGHNT and CDR2 YYREEE (reference sequence). The CDR3 sequence is CASSARDRASEQFF. CDR3 DNA: TGTGCCAGCAGCGCCCGGGACAGGGCGAGTGAGCAGTTCTTC.

The rearrangement joins TRBV9 to TRBJ1-5, with a weak D call TRBD1 (5 bases). The V gene's germline CDR1 is SGDLS and CDR2 YYNGEE. V lost 0 bases and J lost 4, with 11 bases in between. The CDR3 is 15 residues long. Here the CDR3 DNA reads TGTGCCAGCAGCGTAGCCCCCGGGGCGAATCAGCCCCAGCATTTT. Encoded protein: CASSVAPGANQPQHF.

This clone was found once. The chain employs TRBV9 and TRBJ1-1, with D possibly matching TRBD1 (5 bases). The CDR3 extends over 18 amino acids. V was shortened by 3 bases and J by 1 base, with 22 bases between the two germline ends. Germline CDR1 and CDR2: SGDLS and YYNGEE. The CDR3 bases are TGTGCCAGCAGCGCTACCCCCAGGGTAGAGGACGGGAACACTGAAGCTTTCTTT. Protein sequence: CASSATPRVEDGNTEAFF.

CDR3 sequence reads: CASSVSEMNTEAFF. For the CDR3, the DNA is TGCGCCAGCAGCGTTTCCGAGATGAACACTGAAGCTTTCTTT. The V gene is TRBV5-1, the J gene TRBJ1-1; D is ambiguous. The germline gives CDR1 SGHRS, CDR2 YFSETQ. This CDR3 contains 14 residues. V lost 4 bases, J lost 0 bases, and 10 bases lay in between.

The chain uses TRBV7-9 and TRBJ2-5; the match to TRBD1 covers 7 bases. This CDR3 has 14 amino acids. V dropped 7 bases and J dropped 7; count of bases not matched to a gene: 12. Germline CDR1 SEHNR, CDR2 FQNEAQ (reference sequence). The CDR3: CASIRDSATGTQYF. CDR3 DNA: TGTGCCAGCATTAGGGACAGCGCTACAGGGACCCAGTACTTC.

The chain carries TRBV24-1 and TRBJ1-5, with D unclear. Trimming left V 10 bases short and J 0 bases short, with 12 bases between. The CDR3 length is 14 residues. CDR1 is KGHDR and CDR2 is SFDVKD in the germline V gene. The CDR3 spells CATPVCYSNQPQHF. DNA of the CDR3: TGTGCCACTCCGGTATGCTATAGCAATCAGCCCCAGCATTTT.

This chain uses TRBV7-2 with TRBJ1-5; D might be TRBD1 (5 bases). Germline CDR1 reads SGHTA; CDR2 reads FQGNSA. The CDR3 is 15 amino acids. Trimming shortened V by 7 bases and J by 0 bases, and 13 bases separated the two germline ends. The CDR3 region is CASTDSLYSNQPQHF. In nucleotides, the CDR3 is TGTGCCAGCACCGACAGCCTTTATAGCAATCAGCCCCAGCATTTT.

The rearrangement uses TRBV20-1 and TRBJ1-1, with D unresolved. V lost 6 bases and J 1 base, leaving 6 bases between the germline ends. Germline-derived CDR1 and CDR2 are DFQATT and SNEGSKA (reference sequence). The CDR3 loop spans 11 amino acids. The CDR3 here is CSAQENTEAFF. CDR3 DNA sequence: TGCAGTGCCCAGGAGAACACTGAAGCTTTCTTT.

This chain connects TRBV7-8 to TRBJ2-7; D may correspond to TRBD1 or TRBD2 (5 bases each). The V gene's germline CDR1 is SGHVS and CDR2 FQNEAQ. This CDR3 region has 15 residues. V lost 0 bases and J 5 bases, leaving 14 bases between the germline ends. The CDR3 sequence is CASSLARSGSNEQYF. DNA of the CDR3: TGTGCCAGCAGCTTAGCAAGATCAGGGAGTAACGAGCAGTACTTC.

The gene calls are TRBV5-1 and TRBJ2-1; D is undetermined. V lost 4 bases, J lost 1 base, and 15 bases lay in between. This CDR3 has 16 residues. CDR1 SGHRS and CDR2 YFSETQ come from the germline V gene. DNA of the CDR3: TGCGCCAGCAGCCTGGGTTTACAGCCTTCCTACAATGAGCAGTTCTTC. Encoded protein: CASSLGLQPSYNEQFF.

The chain carries TRBV7-2 and TRBJ1-5; 8 nucleotides line up with TRBD1. The length of the CDR3 is 13 residues. From germline, CDR1 is SGHTA and CDR2 FQGNSA. V dropped 4 bases and J dropped 7; count of bases not matched to a gene: 3. CDR3 sequence reads: CASSSTGGQPQHF. DNA of the CDR3: TGTGCCAGCAGCTCTACAGGGGGACAGCCCCAGCATTTT.

The chain recombines TRBV27 with TRBJ1-4; TRBD1 agrees at 7 bases. Trimming at V came to 2 bases and at J to 8 bases, leaving 5 bases not matched to a gene. Germline CDR1 and CDR2: MNHEY and SMNVEV (reference sequence). The CDR3 runs to 14 residues. The CDR3 protein is CASSLRDSSEKLFF. CDR3 DNA sequence: TGTGCCAGCAGTTTAAGGGACAGTAGCGAAAAACTGTTTTTT. The whole variable domain, filled in from reference TRBV27 and TRBJ1-4, reads EAQVTQNPRYLITVTGKKLTVTCSQNMNHEYMSWYRQDPGLGLRQIYYSMNVEVTDKGDVPEGYKVSRKEKRNFPLILESPSPNQTSLYFCASSLRDSSEKLFFGSGTQLSVL.

This chain connects TRBV28 to TRBJ1-6; the D gene is possibly TRBD1 (6 bases). The CDR3 has 18 amino acids. Trimming stripped 5 bases from V and 2 bases from J, with 19 bases between. Germline V gene data show CDR1 as MDHEN and CDR2 as SYDVKM. CDR3 region: CASSDPSAGATYNSPLHF. For the CDR3, the DNA is TGTGCCAGCAGTGACCCCTCTGCAGGGGCTACCTATAATTCACCCCTCCACTTT. The variable domain in full, completed from reference TRBV28 and TRBJ1-6, reads DVKVTQSSRYLVKRTGEKVFLECVQDMDHENMFWYRQDPGLGLRLIYFSYDVKMKEKGDIPEGYSVSREKKERFSLILESASTNQTSMYLCASSDPSAGATYNSPLHFGNGTRLTVT.

The rearrangement uses TRBV5-6 and TRBJ2-5; D is unclear. There are 13 residues in the CDR3. Per the germline V gene, CDR1 is SGHDT and CDR2 is YYEEEE. Trimming took 0 bases from V and 5 from J, leaving 8 bases between them. Here the CDR3 reads CASSLGILETQYF. In DNA form, the CDR3 reads TGTGCCAGCAGCTTGGGGATCCTCGAGACCCAGTACTTC.

V and J are TRBV27 and TRBJ2-2, with a possible D match to TRBD2 (5 bases). CDR3 size: 15 residues. In germline, CDR1 is MNHEY, CDR2 SMNVEV (reference sequence). V lost 5 bases and J lost 7, with 17 bases in between. The CDR3 region has the DNA TGTGCCAGCAGTCCCCCGAGGGCCACGGGCGGGGAGCTGTTTTTT. Protein: CASSPPRATGGELFF.

The V call is TRBV3-1 (or the pseudogene TRBV3-2), the J call TRBJ2-7; no firm D call. This CDR3 is 14 amino acids long. Trimming left V 1 base short and J 6 bases short, with 13 bases between. The germline V gene encodes CDR1 LGHDT and CDR2 YNNKEL (reference sequence). The CDR3 nucleotides are TGTGCCAGCAGCCAAGCCGTGGCCGCCCTCGAGCAGTACTTC. This encodes CASSQAVAALEQYF.

The chain has TRBV7-3 and TRBJ2-3; 8 nucleotides match TRBD1. The CDR3 spans 14 residues. Germline lookup yields CDR1 SGHTA and CDR2 FQGTGA. The V and J ends lost 5 bases and 3 bases, in that order; junction bases with no gene match: 4. The CDR3 is CASSVNRGTDTQYF. The CDR3 DNA is TGTGCCAGCAGCGTAAACAGGGGGACAGATACGCAGTATTTT.

The sample holds a few counts of this clone. The genes are TRBV6-5 and TRBJ1-2, with D unclear. The CDR3 contains 15 residues. V was clipped by 3 bases and J by 4 bases, with 15 bases between them. CDR1 and CDR2 from the germline V gene are MNHEY and SVGAGI. The CDR3 coding sequence is TGTGCCAGCAGTTATGGCCCCCAGGAGGGCTATGGCTACACCTTC. As protein: CASSYGPQEGYGYTF.